The 10 T cell receptor beta chains reported below all come from one sample, sequenced in a study of blood T cell repertoires in COVID-19 (TCRdb year 2020). The library was obtained by the immunoSEQ multiplex PCR assay. TCRdb mirrors the immuneACCESS table, restricted to in-frame sequences. Some clones are absent from its copies; in checked studies, under half trace to an unresolved V gene, and the reason for the others is unknown. Present in this sample are roughly 250,000 clones, roughly 84% of which were seen just once. Approximately 2.2% of the sample is taken by the ten largest. Sequencing was done on a sample of peripheral blood. The source is a woman in her 40s who had recovered from COVID-19.

The chain recombines TRBV6-5 with TRBJ2-7; 10 bases map to TRBD1. The CDR3 spans 14 residues. V was pared by 6 bases and J by 2 bases, with 4 bases of the junction left unmatched. Germline loops: CDR1 MNHEY, CDR2 SVGAGI. The CDR3 DNA reads TGTGCCAGCAGCCAGACAGGGGGCCCCTACGAGCAGTACTTC. Translating gives CASSQTGGPYEQYF.

This clone was observed a few times. V is TRBV5-1 and J is TRBJ2-6; weak D call: TRBD1 (5 bases). This CDR3 is built from 17 residues. Germline CDR1 is SGHRS and CDR2 is YFSETQ. V was pared by 0 bases and J by 0 bases, with 10 bases between. CDR3 sequence reads: CASSLEQVTSGANVLTF. The CDR3 DNA reads TGCGCCAGCAGCTTGGAACAGGTAACCTCTGGGGCCAACGTCCTGACTTTC.

The chain combines TRBV24-1 with TRBJ2-3; tentative D call: TRBD1 (5 bases). The CDR3 is 16 residues long. Trimming removed 4 bases from V and 1 base from J, with 14 bases in between. CDR1 is KGHDR and CDR2 is SFDVKD in the germline V gene. The CDR3 is CATSDHDSVGTDTQYF. DNA for the CDR3: TGTGCCACCAGTGACCATGACAGCGTCGGCACAGATACGCAGTATTTT.

Written as DNA, the CDR3 is TGTGCCTCCAGGACAGGGGGCAACGGGGAGCTGTTTTTT. The encoded protein is CASRTGGNGELFF. The chain recombines TRBV7-2 with TRBJ2-2, with 11 nucleotides matching TRBD1. The CDR3 length is 13 residues. Germline CDR1 SGHTA, CDR2 FQGNSA. After removal of 11 bases from V and 7 bases from J, the junction contained 6 bases not matched to a gene.

The CDR3 nucleotides are TGCGCCAGCACCAGGGGCAGGGGGAACACCGGGGAGCTGTTTTTT. Its protein product is CASTRGRGNTGELFF. The chain carries TRBV5-1 and TRBJ2-2; D may be TRBD1 (6 bases). Germline V CDR1 and CDR2: SGHRS, YFSETQ. V gave up 6 bases and J gave up 1 base, with 13 bases separating them. CDR3 size: 15 residues.

The genes are TRBV19 and TRBJ2-7, with TRBD2 matching over 10 bases. Germline loops: CDR1 LNHDA, CDR2 SQIVND (reference sequence). This CDR3 region has 15 residues. J gave up 1 base and V 5 bases, and 5 bases lay outside the gene matches. In nucleotides, the CDR3 is TGTGCCAGTAGTCCCTATAGCGGGGGGTCCTACGAGCAGTACTTC. The encoded protein is CASSPYSGGSYEQYF.

This clone turned up a few times. The chain combines TRBV5-1 with TRBJ1-2; 10 bases are a match to TRBD1. The CDR3 has 16 amino acids. Germline values: CDR1 SGHRS, CDR2 YFSETQ. After removal of 6 bases from V and 2 bases from J, the junction contained 10 bases not matched to a gene. The CDR3 DNA reads as TGCGCCAGCATGCCGGGACAGGGGTTTTCAAACTATGGCTACACCTTC. Protein product: CASMPGQGFSNYGYTF.

The chain combines TRBV7-9 with TRBJ2-5, with 9 bases lining up with TRBD2. The CDR3 totals 16 residues. The germline V gene has CDR1 SEHNR and CDR2 FQNEAQ (reference sequence). Unmatched junction bases numbered 8, after V lost 5 bases and J lost 1 base. The CDR3 DNA follows: TGTGCCAGCAGCCGTCGACTAGCGGAGATCCAAGAGACCCAGTACTTC. Amino acid sequence: CASSRRLAEIQETQYF.

The V and J genes are TRBV7-8 and TRBJ1-6; 8 nucleotides line up with TRBD1. V gave up 5 bases and J gave up 1 base; unmatched junction bases: 10. CDR3 length: 18 residues. Germline CDR1 reads SGHVS; CDR2 reads FQNEAQ. CDR3 in DNA: TGTGCCAGCAGCCCTTCACAGGGGGGGGAATCCTATAATTCACCCCTCCACTTT. It specifies CASSPSQGGESYNSPLHF.

The chain links TRBV6-1 to TRBJ1-6; D gene uncertain. V gave up 2 bases and J gave up 5 bases, with 7 bases separating them. Germline loops: CDR1 MNHNS, CDR2 SASEGT. CDR3 length: 14 residues. The CDR3 DNA reads TGTGCCAGCAGTGAAATACAGAATAATTCACCCCTCCACTTT. It yields the protein CASSEIQNNSPLHF.